This T cell receptor beta chain was observed in a study of T cells in Graves' hyperthyroidism and ophthalmopathy. Germline CDR1 MNHNS, CDR2 SASEGT. V gave up 5 bases and J gave up 2 bases, with 15 bases separating them. The CDR3 length is 15 residues. Amplified TCR beta CDR3 regions derived from RNA transcripts. TCR CDR3 regions were first amplified by RT-PCR with HTBI primers. From the multiplex PCR reads, TCRdb called clonotypes with MiXCR, one entry per CDR3 protein. Here the sample spans around 600,000 distinct CDR3 sequences, roughly 46% being singletons. What was sequenced was peripheral blood or thyroid tissue (not recorded which). The sequence derives from an adult man with Graves' disease, either hyperthyroidism or ophthalmopathy (not recorded which). V and J are TRBV6-1 and TRBJ2-5; D gene ambiguous. CDR3 sequence (DNA): TGTGCCAGCAGTTACTCTCTGGCAAGACAAGAGACCCAGTACTTC. This sequence encodes CASSYSLARQETQYF.